A single sample is the source of the 22 T cell receptor beta chains below, sequenced in a study of Ad26.COV2.S vaccination and SARS-CoV-2 variants. The table came from immunoSEQ multiplex PCR; TCRdb's copy has only in-frame clones and leaves some out. The repertoire holds 400,000 to 450,000 clones, with about 92% as singletons. The treatment is: roughly 18 received Ad26.COV2.S at low or high dose, single or two shots; 5 received placebo; per-sample allocation not given. Sampling took place 63 days after the first vaccine or placebo injection. The sequenced sample was peripheral blood, obtained in a trial of Ad26.COV2.S vaccine versus placebo. These receptors came from a person aged 18-65 years who received the Ad26.COV2.S COVID-19 vaccine or a placebo.

This chain connects TRBV7-3 to TRBJ2-3; D is possibly TRBD1 or TRBD2 (5 bases each). Germline CDR1 is SGHTA and CDR2 is FQGTGA. The CDR3 covers 13 residues. V lost 5 bases, J lost 4 bases, and 10 bases lay in between. This chain's CDR3 is CASSHGGADTQYF. DNA for the CDR3: TGTGCCAGCAGCCATGGGGGTGCAGATACGCAGTATTTT.

The V and J genes are TRBV19 and TRBJ1-5, with a weak D call TRBD1 (5 bases). The CDR3 spans 12 residues. Germline V lookup: CDR1 LNHDA, CDR2 SQIVND (reference sequence). V was shortened by 3 bases and J by 7 bases, with 7 bases between the two germline ends. The CDR3, as DNA: TGTGCCAGTAGTATGGGGGGGCAGCCCCAGCATTTT. Protein sequence: CASSMGGQPQHF.

The gene calls are TRBV13 and TRBJ2-5; the match to TRBD2 covers 9 bases. CDR1 PRHDT and CDR2 FYEKMQ come from the germline V gene (reference sequence). The CDR3 is 17 amino acids. With V trimmed by 1 base and J by 2 bases, 8 bases remained unmatched. CDR3 sequence (DNA): TGTGCCAGCAGCTTAGTGAAGACTAGCGGCCTACAAGAGACCCAGTACTTC. Translation: CASSLVKTSGLQETQYF.

The chain is built from TRBV6-2 or TRBV6-3 and TRBJ2-5, with D perhaps assigned TRBD1 or TRBD2 (5 bases each). The CDR3 is 14 residues long. From germline, CDR1 is MNHEY and CDR2 SVGEGT. The V and J ends lost 2 bases and 6 bases respectively, with 13 bases between them. The CDR3 spells CASSYTGSGKTQYF. CDR3 in DNA: TGTGCCAGCAGTTACACAGGATCCGGGAAGACCCAGTACTTC.

The rearrangement joins TRBV6-5 to TRBJ2-6; D not certain. Looked up from germline, CDR1 is MNHEY and CDR2 is SVGAGI. The CDR3 has 16 amino acids. With 1 base removed from V and 0 bases from J, the gap between germline ends came to 7 bases. DNA for the CDR3: TGTGCCAGCAGTTACTTCAGGAGCTCTGGGGCCAACGTCCTGACTTTC. Translated, it gives CASSYFRSSGANVLTF.

The rearrangement uses TRBV24-1 and TRBJ1-5; D is unclear. The CDR3 length is 15 residues. Looked up from germline, CDR1 is KGHDR and CDR2 is SFDVKD. The V gene lost 5 bases and the J gene lost 5 bases, with 15 bases spanning the gap. DNA of the CDR3: TGTGCCACCAGTGCCCAGGAAGGGAGAGATCAGCCCCAGCATTTT. It translates to CATSAQEGRDQPQHF.

The genes are TRBV19 and TRBJ1-4; no firm D call. The CDR3 loop spans 16 amino acids. V lost 0 bases and J lost 10, with 18 bases in between. From germline, CDR1 is LNHDA and CDR2 SQIVND (reference sequence). DNA for the CDR3: TGTGCCAGTAGTATAGATCTATACAGACTGGCAGGAAAACTGTTTTTT. As protein: CASSIDLYRLAGKLFF.

In its sample, this clone was seen a few times. V and J are TRBV18 and TRBJ2-2, with 8 bases that match TRBD2. CDR3 length equals 19 residues. Trimming cost V 0 bases and J 7 bases; bases outside gene matches: 16. Germline V gene data show CDR1 as KGHSH and CDR2 as LQKENI. CDR3 region: CASSPPLPPTSDRRGELFF. The CDR3, as DNA: TGTGCCAGCTCACCACCCCTCCCCCCGACTAGCGATAGACGCGGGGAGCTGTTTTTT.

The chain carries TRBV7-6 and TRBJ2-7; D perhaps matches TRBD1 (5 bases). Germline V CDR1 and CDR2: SGHVS, FNYEAQ. V was trimmed by 2 bases and J by 0 bases, leaving 8 bases between them. The CDR3 totals 14 residues. CDR3 sequence: CASSLSGYSYEQYF. CDR3 DNA: TGTGCCAGCAGCTTATCAGGGTACTCCTACGAGCAGTACTTC.

The chain recombines TRBV11-1 with TRBJ2-7; unclear D gene. In germline, CDR1 is SGHAT, CDR2 FQDESV (reference sequence). The length of the CDR3 is 15 residues. Trimming removed 2 bases from V and 3 bases from J, with 14 bases in between. The CDR3 coding sequence is TGTGCCAGCAGCTTATTTCGTTGGGGTGACTACGAGCAGTACTTC. It encodes CASSLFRWGDYEQYF.

The V and J genes are TRBV29-1 and TRBJ2-2; 9 bases agree with TRBD1. CDR3 length: 14 residues. The V gene's germline CDR1 is SQVTM and CDR2 ANQGSEA. Trimming cost V 3 bases and J 3 bases; bases outside gene matches: 2. This chain's CDR3 is CSVDWDRDTGELFF. The CDR3 coding sequence is TGCAGCGTTGATTGGGACAGGGACACCGGGGAGCTGTTTTTT.

This rearrangement joins TRBV11-2 to TRBJ2-1; D ambiguous. The CDR3 has 12 residues. Germline V CDR1 and CDR2: SGHAT, FQNNGV. Trimming took off 5 bases at V and 6 bases at J, with 8 bases between the two ends. The CDR3 protein is CASSILANEQFF. The CDR3 region has the DNA TGTGCCAGCAGCATACTGGCCAATGAGCAGTTCTTC.

The V gene is TRBV5-1, the J gene TRBJ2-6, with 9 bases that match TRBD1. The length of the CDR3 is 17 residues. Germline-derived CDR1 and CDR2 are SGHRS and YFSETQ. The junction had 4 bases not matched to a gene; V was cut back by 0 bases and J by 3 bases. This chain's CDR3 is CASSLEGQGFGANVLTF. DNA of the CDR3: TGCGCCAGCAGCTTGGAGGGACAGGGCTTTGGGGCCAACGTCCTGACTTTC.

The chain carries TRBV28 and TRBJ2-3; the match to TRBD2 covers 10 bases. Losses at the gene ends were 6 bases for V and 3 bases for J; bases not matched to a gene: 9. The CDR3 length is 16 residues. The germline V gene has CDR1 MDHEN and CDR2 SYDVKM. CDR3 nucleotide sequence: TGTGCCAGCAGAAGGACTAGCGGAGCCCTAACAGATACGCAGTATTTT. Amino acids: CASRRTSGALTDTQYF.

In this sample, this clone turned up once. The V and J genes are TRBV19 and TRBJ2-5; 13 bases fit TRBD2. The CDR3 is 13 amino acids. V was pared by 6 bases and J by 5 bases, with 0 bases of the junction left unmatched. Germline V gene sequence: CDR1 LNHDA, CDR2 SQIVND (reference sequence). For the CDR3, the DNA is TGTGCCAGTAGACTAGCGGGAGGGGAGACCCAGTACTTC. Protein: CASRLAGGETQYF.

The V gene is TRBV25-1, the J gene TRBJ2-7; D is uncertain. Trimming removed 6 bases from V and 3 bases from J, with 6 bases in between. The CDR3 consists of 11 residues. Per the germline V gene, CDR1 is MGHDK and CDR2 is SYGVNS. CDR3 sequence: CASRDLYEQYF. CDR3 bases: TGTGCCAGCAGAGACCTCTACGAGCAGTACTTC.

The chain's CDR3 is CASSLWAGVGDNEQFF. As DNA, the CDR3 is TGCGCCAGCAGCTTGTGGGCGGGAGTCGGAGACAATGAGCAGTTCTTC. The genes are TRBV5-1 and TRBJ2-1, with TRBD2 matching over 7 bases. CDR1 and CDR2 from the germline V gene are SGHRS and YFSETQ. With 1 base clipped from V and 5 bases from J, the junction kept 9 bases outside the gene matches. The CDR3 has 16 residues.

The gene calls are TRBV3-1 (or the pseudogene TRBV3-2) and TRBJ2-7, with 10 bases lining up with TRBD1. The V gene end was trimmed by 4 bases and the J gene end by 3 bases; junction bases not matched to a gene: 3. CDR1 is LGHDT and CDR2 is YNNKEL in the germline V gene (reference sequence). The CDR3 loop spans 14 amino acids. Written as DNA, the CDR3 is TGTGCCAGCAGCCGCCGGGACAGGGGCTACGAGCAGTACTTC. It encodes CASSRRDRGYEQYF.

The chain joins TRBV4-1 to TRBJ2-3; possible D gene TRBD1, 5 bases. The CDR3 is 16 amino acids. The germline gives CDR1 MGHRA, CDR2 YSYEKL. Trimming cost V 1 base and J 6 bases, with 17 bases left between them. CDR3 region: CASSQGQLLMVDTQYF. The CDR3 DNA reads as TGCGCCAGCAGCCAAGGACAGCTCCTTATGGTGGATACGCAGTATTTT.

This clone was counted a single time. The CDR3 DNA follows: TGTGCCAGCAGCTCGGGACAGGTTAATGAAAAACTGTTTTTT. Protein product: CASSSGQVNEKLFF. The chain links TRBV7-8 to TRBJ1-4; 8 nucleotides align to TRBD1. Germline V CDR1 and CDR2: SGHVS, FQNEAQ. Germline trimming cut 4 bases from V and 4 bases from J; bases unmatched to any gene: 2. CDR3 length: 14 residues.

This sequence joins TRBV10-3 and TRBJ2-1; 14 nucleotides agree with TRBD2. Per germline, CDR1 ENHRY and CDR2 SYGVKD. V was clipped by 2 bases and J by 6 bases; unmatched bases: 3. The CDR3 sequence is 16 residues long. The CDR3 coding sequence is TGTGCCATCAGTGAGCGGGGACTAGCGGGAGTCAATGAGCAGTTCTTC. It translates to CAISERGLAGVNEQFF.

The V gene is TRBV7-9, the J gene TRBJ2-1, with D tentatively TRBD2 (7 bases). CDR1 is SEHNR, CDR2 FQNEAQ, per germline (reference sequence). V lost 1 base and J 8 bases, leaving 18 bases between the germline ends. The CDR3 is 16 residues long. CDR3 bases: TGTGCCAGCAGCTTAGAGGGGGACTACCCCCCGGATGAGCAGTTCTTC. Residues: CASSLEGDYPPDEQFF.